This T cell receptor (beta chain) is drawn from a study of T cells in Graves' hyperthyroidism and ophthalmopathy. Each 10 ml fresh peripheral blood draw supplied the PBMCs. This CDR3 comprises 12 residues. Trimming pared 6 bases from V and 4 bases from J, leaving 12 bases between. CDR1 is SQVTM and CDR2 is ANQGSEA in the germline V gene. As concerns this clonotype: The target antigen is unknown.

Study-level results: Appearing also in blood were most of the thyroid clonotypes expanded above 0.001.

Amplification yielded TCR beta CDR3 regions, with RNA transcripts as the source. HTBI primers were employed in a first-round RT-PCR of the TCR CDR3. One entry per CDR3 protein results from TCRdb running MiXCR on the multiplex PCR reads. The sample has about 640,000 distinct CDR3 sequences, roughly 20% seen once; the top ten hold about 34%. The V gene is TRBV29-1, the J gene TRBJ1-2, with a possible D match to TRBD1 (5 bases). The sequenced sample consisted of blood. This TCR was recovered from a man aged 25-45 years with Graves' ophthalmopathy. The CDR3 reads CSVPLRGYGYTF. Here the CDR3 DNA reads TGCAGCGTCCCCTTGAGGGGCTATGGCTACACCTTC.